This is a list of T cell receptor beta chains from one sample in a study of blood T cell repertoires in COVID-19. Produced via immunoSEQ multiplex PCR; TCRdb's table is partial and in-frame only. The top ten hold 6% to 9.5% of the sample, which has 200,000 to 250,000 clones, 65% to 90% seen once. The specimen sequenced was peripheral blood. The receptors shown here come from a woman in her 50s with acute or convalescent COVID-19. The conserved cysteine and the conserved F or W are not part of the CDR3 here.

J: TRBJ2-7
V: TRBV28
length: 14
CDR3: ASLTTGTGLSYEQY

J: TRBJ2-7
V: TRBV19
length: 13
CDR3: ASSPRQGGRYEQY

J: TRBJ1-2
V: TRBV28
length: 11
CDR3: ASKTDFIYGYT

J: TRBJ1-5
V: TRBV6-6
length: 13
CDR3: ASSYRQGDNQPQH

J: TRBJ1-1
V: TRBV19
length: 13
CDR3: ASSIAGQGGTEAF

J: TRBJ2-1
V: TRBV20-1
length: 9
CDR3: SVRQGVLQF

J: TRBJ2-3
V: TRBV5-1
length: 14
CDR3: ASSRSTGGDTDTQY

J: TRBJ2-7
V: TRBV5-1
length: 12
CDR3: ASSAGQGPYEQY

J: TRBJ2-2
V: TRBV4-2
length: 13
CDR3: ASRSRTTNTGELF

J: TRBJ1-2
V: TRBV10-3
length: 11
CDR3: AIQTGLNYGYT

J: TRBJ2-7
V: TRBV20-1
length: 11
CDR3: SASPRLYYEQY

J: TRBJ2-7
V: TRBV29-1
length: 12
CDR3: SVLAGVSTNEQY

J: TRBJ1-5
V: TRBV15
length: 11
CDR3: ATCANSNQPQH

J: TRBJ2-1
V: TRBV27
length: 13
CDR3: ASTKTSGRSVEQF

J: TRBJ2-2
V: TRBV7-2
length: 14
CDR3: ASSQGPARDTGELF

J: TRBJ2-7
V: TRBV2
length: 13
CDR3: ASSARGGEVVEQY

J: TRBJ1-6
V: TRBV7-2
length: 13
CDR3: ASSAPGQFNSPLH

J: TRBJ2-5
V: TRBV30
length: 12
CDR3: AWRLAGSRQTQY

J: TRBJ2-1
V: TRBV6-2/TRBV6-3
length: 14
CDR3: ASSLERGGSYNEQF

J: TRBJ2-1
V: TRBV4-2
length: 14
CDR3: ASSQVQASGSNEQF

J: TRBJ1-5
V: TRBV6-2/TRBV6-3
length: 14
CDR3: ASSYSKGGPEQPQH

J: TRBJ2-2
V: TRBV9
length: 13
CDR3: ASSDRQGTTGELF

J: TRBJ2-1
V: TRBV2
length: 13
CDR3: ASRETGGAYNEQF

J: TRBJ1-2
V: TRBV6-5
length: 11
CDR3: ASRSGGNYGYT

J: TRBJ2-3
V: TRBV11-3
length: 11
CDR3: ASRGQGTDTQY

J: TRBJ2-3
V: TRBV11-2
length: 13
CDR3: ASSLGLAGLDTQY

J: TRBJ2-3
V: TRBV4-1
length: 10
CDR3: ASSRRGDTQY

J: TRBJ2-7
V: TRBV5-6
length: 11
CDR3: ASSPRFMDEQY

J: TRBJ1-3
V: TRBV28
length: 15
CDR3: ASSRRQGLISGNTIY

J: TRBJ2-7
V: TRBV6-5
length: 12
CDR3: ASSPGQGSWEQY

J: TRBJ1-5
V: TRBV4-3
length: 13
CDR3: ASSQDTAYNQPQH

J: TRBJ2-1
V: TRBV4-1
length: 12
CDR3: ASSRDRFDNEQF

J: TRBJ2-1
V: TRBV28
length: 12
CDR3: ASSLLTGGNEQF

J: TRBJ1-1
V: TRBV6-5
length: 8
CDR3: ASIARVAF

J: TRBJ1-3
V: TRBV5-6
length: 13
CDR3: ASSFRGLSGNTIY

J: TRBJ2-2
V: TRBV5-1
length: 14
CDR3: ASSTGTQGGTGELF

J: TRBJ1-5
V: TRBV18
length: 11
CDR3: ASSPQGNQPQH

J: TRBJ1-3
V: TRBV30
length: 16
CDR3: AWKLRVGPRASGNTIY

J: TRBJ1-6
V: TRBV28
length: 11
CDR3: ASRQGGNSPLH

J: TRBJ2-3
V: TRBV3-1/TRBV3-2
length: 13
CDR3: ASSSAGAYGDTQY

J: TRBJ2-2
V: TRBV19
length: 14
CDR3: ASSILQGELTGELF

J: TRBJ2-7
V: TRBV10-2
length: 11
CDR3: ASSGGPGYEQY

J: TRBJ1-4
V: TRBV28
length: 12
CDR3: ASSLNQGWGKLF

J: TRBJ2-4
V: TRBV7-9
length: 13
CDR3: ASSSLGPRLNIQY

J: TRBJ2-5
V: TRBV18
length: 11
CDR3: ASSPRREETQY

J: TRBJ1-3
V: TRBV4-2
length: 13
CDR3: ASSHPTGSGNTIY

J: TRBJ1-2
V: TRBV7-2
length: 10
CDR3: ASSLVGAGYT